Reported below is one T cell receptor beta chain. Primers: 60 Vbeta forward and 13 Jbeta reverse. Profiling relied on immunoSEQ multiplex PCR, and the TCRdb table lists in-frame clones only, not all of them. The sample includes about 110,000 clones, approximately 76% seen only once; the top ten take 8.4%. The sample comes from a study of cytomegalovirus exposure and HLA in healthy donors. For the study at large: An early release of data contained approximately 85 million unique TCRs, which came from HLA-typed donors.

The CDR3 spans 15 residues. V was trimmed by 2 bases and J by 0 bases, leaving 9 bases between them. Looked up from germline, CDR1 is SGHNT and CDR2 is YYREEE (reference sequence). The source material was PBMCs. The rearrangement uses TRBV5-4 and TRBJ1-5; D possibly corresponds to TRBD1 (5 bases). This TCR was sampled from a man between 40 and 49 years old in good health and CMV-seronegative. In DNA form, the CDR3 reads TGTGCCAGCAGCTTCGGGGGATTTAGCAATCAGCCCCAGCATTTT. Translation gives CASSFGGFSNQPQHF. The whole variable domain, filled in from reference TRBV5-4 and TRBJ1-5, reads ETGVTQSPTHLIKTRGQQVTLRCSSQSGHNTVSWYQQALGQGPQFIFQYYREEENGRGNFPPRFSGLQFPNYSSELNVNALELDDSALYLCASSFGGFSNQPQHFGDGTRLSIL.